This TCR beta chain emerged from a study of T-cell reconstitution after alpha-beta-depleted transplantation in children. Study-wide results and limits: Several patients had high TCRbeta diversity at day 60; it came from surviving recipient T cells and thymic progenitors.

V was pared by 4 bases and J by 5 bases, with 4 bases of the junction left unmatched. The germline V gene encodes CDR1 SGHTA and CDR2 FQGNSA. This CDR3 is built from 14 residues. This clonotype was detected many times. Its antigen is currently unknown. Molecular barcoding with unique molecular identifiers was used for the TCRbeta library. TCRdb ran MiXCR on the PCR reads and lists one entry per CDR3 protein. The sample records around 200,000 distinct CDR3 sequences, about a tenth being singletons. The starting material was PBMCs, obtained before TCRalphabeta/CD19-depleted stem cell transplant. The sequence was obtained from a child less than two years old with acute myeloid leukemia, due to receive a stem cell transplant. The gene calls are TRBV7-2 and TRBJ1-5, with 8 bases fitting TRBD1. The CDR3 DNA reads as TGTGCCAGCAGCTCAGGGGGCTCGGATCAGCCCCAGCATTTT. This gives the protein CASSSGGSDQPQHF.